A single sample gave rise to the 21 T cell receptor beta chains below, sequenced in a study of shared clonotypes between healthy human individuals. Profiled with immunoSEQ multiplex PCR; TCRdb holds only in-frame clones, not every one. The table includes approximately 1.1 million clones, 70% to 80% detected once. The sequenced material came from memory CD4+ T cells from PBMCs. The subset denotes: CD45RA-negative fraction. Receptors were obtained from a man between 18 and 29 years old in good health. Some clones in this sample may be carry-over from other donors' samples.

The table lists this clone with a few counts. This chain links TRBV28 with TRBJ1-4; D gene ambiguous. Germline-derived CDR1 and CDR2 are MDHEN and SYDVKM. The CDR3 consists of 15 residues. Between the trimmed V and J ends, which lost 6 bases and 10 bases, there was a span of 21 bases. The CDR3 loop reads CASSSLDGEGGKLFF. Written as DNA, the CDR3 is TGTGCCAGCAGCTCTCTGGACGGAGAAGGTGGAAAACTGTTTTTT.

The CDR3 DNA reads TGTGCCAGCAGGCCGTCCGGCAATGAGCAGTTCTTC. Translating it yields CASRPSGNEQFF. The chain couples TRBV2 to TRBJ2-1; no definite D call. CDR3 length: 12 amino acids. In germline, CDR1 is SNHLY, CDR2 FYNNEI. Trimming pared 6 bases from V and 6 bases from J, leaving 9 bases between.

This clone was observed a single time. The rearrangement joins TRBV29-1 to TRBJ2-3; no definite D call. Germline-derived CDR1 and CDR2 are SQVTM and ANQGSEA. V lost 6 bases, J lost 7 bases, and 11 bases lay in between. The CDR3 totals 11 residues. The CDR3, as DNA: TGCAGCGTCCCGCTGCGGAATACGCAGTATTTT. Encoded protein: CSVPLRNTQYF.

Regarding this clone: A far larger clone is one base from this, pointing to a likely read error. This same CDR3 is encoded by further DNA sequences in the sample. The CDR3 DNA reads TGTGCCAGCAGCTCCCCCGGTCTGGAGACTCAGTACTTC. This codes for CASSSPGLETQYF. The V gene is TRBV5-8, the J gene TRBJ2-5; D unclear. The CDR3 spans 13 residues. Germline V gene sequence: CDR1 SGHTS, CDR2 YDEGEE.

CDR3 nucleotide sequence: TGTGCCAGCAGCTCCCGCTCTGACAGGAACTCTGGAAACACCATATATTTT. This sequence encodes CASSSRSDRNSGNTIYF. The chain links TRBV7-8 to TRBJ1-3; D perhaps matches TRBD1 (6 bases). The CDR3 loop spans 17 amino acids. CDR1 is SGHVS, CDR2 FQNEAQ, per germline. Trimming shortened V by 4 bases and J by 0 bases, and 16 bases separated the two germline ends. Full variable domain (remainder filled in from reference TRBV7-8 and TRBJ1-3): GAGVSQSPRYKVAKRGQDVALRCDPISGHVSLFWYQQALGQGPEFLTYFQNEAQLDKSGLPSDRFFAERPEGSVSTLKIQRTQQEDSAVYLCASSSRSDRNSGNTIYFGEGSWLTVV.

CDR3 nucleotides: TGTGCCAGCAGCTTGTACGAGGGCTTTACCTCCAATGGCTACACCTTC. It codes for CASSLYEGFTSNGYTF. The genes are TRBV11-2 and TRBJ1-2, with D unresolved. Trimming took off 3 bases at V and 6 bases at J, with 20 bases between the two ends. The germline V gene has CDR1 SGHAT and CDR2 FQNNGV. This CDR3 spans 16 amino acids.

The J gene is TRBJ1-4, the V gene TRBV7-9, with D possibly matching TRBD1 (6 bases). Germline assignment: CDR1 SEHNR and CDR2 FQNEAQ (reference sequence). The CDR3 spans 13 residues. Trimming removed 5 bases from V and 5 bases from J, with 9 bases in between. The chain's CDR3 is CASSRGQNEKLFF. CDR3 sequence (DNA): TGTGCCAGCAGCCGTGGACAGAATGAAAAACTGTTTTTT.

This clone has only a few counts. The J gene is TRBJ1-5, the V gene TRBV28; no definite D call. CDR3 length equals 12 residues. In germline, CDR1 is MDHEN, CDR2 SYDVKM. Trimming removed 4 bases at V and 1 base at J, with 2 bases between. CDR3 coding DNA: TGTGCCAGCAGTTGGAGCAATCAGCCCCAGCATTTT. It yields the protein CASSWSNQPQHF.

V usage is TRBV7-6 and J usage is TRBJ2-7, with 14 bases matching TRBD2. V lost 5 bases to trimming and J lost 7 bases; unmatched junction nucleotides: 10. The CDR3 is made up of 16 amino acids. Per the germline V gene, CDR1 is SGHVS and CDR2 is FNYEAQ. The CDR3 region is CASSPETGTSGREQYF. As DNA, the CDR3 is TGTGCCAGCAGCCCGGAAACCGGGACTAGCGGGAGAGAGCAGTACTTC.

The chain uses TRBV5-1 and TRBJ2-3; 7 bases agree with TRBD2. V trimming: 5 bases; J trimming: 3 bases; junction bases outside the gene matches: 9. In germline, CDR1 is SGHRS, CDR2 YFSETQ. This CDR3 spans 15 amino acids. The CDR3 DNA reads TGCGCCAGCAGGCTTAGCGGGCCGCCTACAGATACGCAGTATTTT. Its translation: CASRLSGPPTDTQYF.

V gene TRBV28 combines with J gene TRBJ1-5; 7 nucleotides line up with TRBD1. The V segment lost 7 bases and the J segment 2 bases; nucleotides outside the gene matches: 5. Germline lookup yields CDR1 MDHEN and CDR2 SYDVKM. The CDR3 contains 14 residues. In DNA, the CDR3 is TGTGCCAGCACCGGCGGGACAGGCAATCAGCCCCAGCATTTT. As protein: CASTGGTGNQPQHF.

The chain links TRBV7-2 to TRBJ2-5; the match to TRBD2 covers 7 bases. Trimming removed 3 bases from V and 5 bases from J; junction bases left unmatched: 3. The CDR3 runs 13 residues. From germline, CDR1 is SGHTA and CDR2 FQGNSA. The CDR3 bases are TGTGCCAGCAGCTTTAGCGGGTTTGAGACCCAGTACTTC. Translating gives CASSFSGFETQYF.

In this sample, this clone turned up a few times. The V call is TRBV2, the J call TRBJ2-2; D is possibly TRBD2 (6 bases). The CDR3 is 17 amino acids. In germline, CDR1 is SNHLY, CDR2 FYNNEI. Trimming pared 10 bases from V and 4 bases from J, leaving 25 bases between. CDR3 loop: CATTSKVRGGSTGELFF. The CDR3 nucleotides are TGTGCCACCACCTCCAAGGTGAGGGGAGGAAGCACCGGGGAGCTGTTTTTT.

This clone has just one count. The chain employs TRBV7-7 and TRBJ2-7; either TRBD1 or TRBD2 may fit D (5 bases each). Trimming removed 3 bases from V and 6 bases from J, with 12 bases in between. In germline, CDR1 is SSHAT, CDR2 FNYEAQ (reference sequence). The CDR3 is 13 amino acids. In DNA, the CDR3 is TGTGCCAGCAGCTTGGGGGATAGGGGCGAGCAGTACTTC. Protein: CASSLGDRGEQYF. Complete variable domain (other parts from reference TRBV7-7 and TRBJ2-7): GAGVSQSPRYKVTKRGQDVTLRCDPISSHATLYWYQQALGQGPEFLTYFNYEAQPDKSGLPSDRFSAERPEGSISTLTIQRTEQRDSAMYRCASSLGDRGEQYFGPGTRLTVT.

In the case of this clone: A far larger clone is off by one base, so a read error is likely. The chain carries TRBV7-2 and TRBJ2-1, with 7 bases matching TRBD2. This CDR3 contains 14 residues. Germline values: CDR1 SGHTA, CDR2 FQGNSA. DNA of the CDR3: TGTGCCAGCAGCTTAACGGCGGGAGTTGATGAGCAGCTCTTC. This gives the protein CASSLTAGVDEQLF.

The V gene is TRBV5-4, the J gene TRBJ2-3; TRBD1 might be the D (6 bases). V lost 4 bases, J lost 3 bases, and 12 bases lay in between. Per germline, CDR1 SGHNT and CDR2 YYREEE (reference sequence). This CDR3 is 14 amino acids long. The CDR3 coding sequence is TGTGCCAGCAGCCCTGGGGGCATAACAGATACGCAGTATTTT. It is translated as CASSPGGITDTQYF.

This clone was observed a handful of times. This chain links TRBV6-5 with TRBJ2-2; D gene uncertain. Germline V gene lookup returns CDR1 MNHEY and CDR2 SVGAGI. CDR3 length equals 13 residues. V shed 7 bases and J shed 9 bases, with 15 bases lying between them. For the CDR3, the DNA is TGTGCCAGCAATACACCGGCAGGCCGGGAGCTGTTTTTT. Its translation is CASNTPAGRELFF.

In its sample, this clone was seen a few times. The rearrangement links TRBV6-1 to TRBJ2-7, with D perhaps matching TRBD2 (6 bases). Trimming removed 2 bases at V and 0 bases at J, with 17 bases between. The germline gives CDR1 MNHNS, CDR2 SASEGT. The CDR3 has 17 residues. In nucleotides, the CDR3 is TGTGCCAGCAGTGAATTCCCCGGACTATCCAGCTCCTACGAGCAGTACTTC. Protein sequence: CASSEFPGLSSSYEQYF.

The genes are TRBV28 and TRBJ2-5, with D unresolved. Trimming took off 1 base at V and 4 bases at J, with 10 bases between the two ends. The germline CDR1 and CDR2 sequences are MDHEN and SYDVKM. The CDR3 length is 14 residues. DNA of the CDR3: TGTGCCAGCAGTTTATCGGAGTGGGGAGAGACCCAGTACTTC. This sequence encodes CASSLSEWGETQYF.

This clone was counted once. The chain couples TRBV18 to TRBJ2-2; the D gene is possibly TRBD2 (5 bases). This CDR3 comprises 13 residues. The ends were cut back, 10 bases at V and 7 bases at J, with 16 bases in the middle. Germline assignment: CDR1 KGHSH and CDR2 LQKENI. The DNA of the CDR3 is TGTGCCACGCGCTTCTCCCGGGACGGGGAGCTGTTTTTT. It yields the protein CATRFSRDGELFF.

The J gene is TRBJ1-2, the V gene TRBV28, with TRBD1 matching 8 bases. This CDR3 spans 14 amino acids. Germline V CDR1 and CDR2: MDHEN, SYDVKM. The J segment lost 5 bases and the V segment lost 1 base, leaving 3 bases of the junction unmatched. The CDR3 sequence: CASSLSGGQYGYTF. The DNA for the CDR3 is TGTGCCAGCAGTTTATCAGGGGGCCAATATGGCTACACCTTC.